This T cell receptor (beta chain) appears in the sequencing data of a study of identical twins. CDR3 length equals 16 residues. The V gene lost 6 bases and the J gene lost 9 bases, with 24 bases spanning the gap. Germline loops: CDR1 LNHDA, CDR2 SQIVND (reference sequence). Template switching added a universal primer site, and cDNA bore unique molecular identifiers. MiXCR was run by TCRdb on the 5' RACE reads, yielding one entry per CDR3 protein. The sample includes fewer than 800,000 distinct CDR3 sequences, around 7.5% of them seen just once. This sample also belongs to another study, concerning yellow fever vaccine responses in identical twins.

The origin of this receptor is a woman between 18 and 29 years old in good health. The rearrangement uses TRBV19 and TRBJ2-1; weak D call: TRBD2 (5 bases). Source material: PBMCs. This CDR3 reads CASRNGRVAGGGEQFF. DNA of the CDR3: TGTGCCAGTAGAAATGGACGCGTTGCCGGTGGAGGTGAGCAGTTCTTC.